Each of the 9 T cell receptor beta chains below was sequenced from the same sample in a study of T cell changes during pregnancy in multiple sclerosis. Generated by immunoSEQ multiplex PCR, the TCRdb table keeps only in-frame clones and is missing some. The sample shows around 75,000 clones, about 90% of them seen only once. Sequencing used peripheral blood, obtained in the first trimester of pregnancy. The receptors derive from a female donor in good health, enrolled as a control in a pregnancy study.

V usage is TRBV19 and J usage is TRBJ1-2, with D possibly matching TRBD1 (5 bases). This CDR3 is built from 13 residues. Trimming cost V 5 bases and J 0 bases, with 7 bases left between them. Germline-derived CDR1 and CDR2 are LNHDA and SQIVND (reference sequence). As DNA, the CDR3 is TGTGCCAGTAGTCTGACAGCTAACTATGGCTACACCTTC. It is translated as CASSLTANYGYTF.

The CDR3 sequence: CASSIRGDGEQFF. The CDR3 bases are TGTGCCAGTAGTATTCGGGGTGATGGTGAGCAGTTCTTC. The V call is TRBV19, the J call TRBJ2-1, with D tentatively TRBD2 (5 bases). Germline loops: CDR1 LNHDA, CDR2 SQIVND (reference sequence). CDR3 length: 13 residues. The V and J ends lost 3 bases and 9 bases respectively, with 12 bases between them.

This sequence joins TRBV7-2 and TRBJ1-2, with 9 bases lining up with TRBD1. Germline CDR1 reads SGHTA; CDR2 reads FQGNSA. The V gene end was trimmed by 3 bases and the J gene end by 4 bases; junction bases not matched to a gene: 6. The CDR3 runs 15 residues. DNA for the CDR3: TGTGCCAGCAGCTTGGAAACGGGACAGGGCTATGGCTACACCTTC. Translated, it gives CASSLETGQGYGYTF.

The chain carries TRBV6-4 and TRBJ1-1, with D tentatively TRBD1 (5 bases). CDR3 size: 15 residues. Trimming took 3 bases from V and 7 from J, leaving 18 bases between them. Germline lookup yields CDR1 MRHNA and CDR2 SNTAGT. The CDR3 sequence: CASSEVPGRQGEAFF. Written as DNA, the CDR3 is TGTGCCAGCAGTGAAGTCCCCGGGCGGCAGGGTGAAGCTTTCTTT.

This clone has a single count. The chain's CDR3 is CSVRTVLYEQYF. CDR3 sequence (DNA): TGCAGCGTCCGGACTGTTCTTTACGAGCAGTACTTC. The chain is built from TRBV29-1 and TRBJ2-7, with D possibly TRBD2 on 5 matching bases. The CDR3 has 12 residues. V lost 6 bases to trimming and J lost 4 bases, with 13 bases between them. Per germline, CDR1 SQVTM and CDR2 ANQGSEA.

This clone came up once. This chain's CDR3 is CASSLAGTGGKETQYF. For the CDR3, the DNA is TGTGCCAGCAGCTTAGCCGGCACAGGTGGTAAAGAGACCCAGTACTTC. This chain uses TRBV7-9 with TRBJ2-5, with TRBD1 as a possible D gene (5 bases). The CDR3 sequence is 16 residues long. The V end was cut by 0 bases, the J end by 3 bases, with 14 bases between. The germline V gene encodes CDR1 SEHNR and CDR2 FQNEAQ (reference sequence).

V gene TRBV27 combines with J gene TRBJ2-7; 8 bases map to TRBD2. Germline CDR1 and CDR2: MNHEY and SMNVEV (reference sequence). V shed 4 bases and J 3 bases; nucleotides not matched to a gene: 14. The CDR3 covers 17 residues. CDR3 sequence reads: CASSSNLGSGSFYEQYF. The DNA for the CDR3 is TGTGCCAGCAGTTCTAACCTGGGAAGCGGGAGCTTCTACGAGCAGTACTTC.

The CDR3 DNA reads as TGTGCCAGCAGATTAGGACAGGGGGCCTACGAGCAGTACTTC. It is translated as CASRLGQGAYEQYF. V gene TRBV6-5 combines with J gene TRBJ2-7; 10 nucleotides match TRBD1. The germline V gene has CDR1 MNHEY and CDR2 SVGAGI. With 6 bases clipped from V and 2 bases from J, the junction kept 4 bases outside the gene matches. There are 14 residues in the CDR3.

The chain uses TRBV7-9 and TRBJ1-4; 8 nucleotides align to TRBD1. Losses at the gene ends were 5 bases for V and 8 bases for J; bases not matched to a gene: 7. CDR1 and CDR2 (germline): SEHNR, FQNEAQ (reference sequence). The CDR3 is 14 residues long. CDR3 amino acids: CASSPGQGWEKLFF. The CDR3 DNA reads TGTGCCAGCAGCCCCGGACAGGGTTGGGAAAAACTGTTTTTT.